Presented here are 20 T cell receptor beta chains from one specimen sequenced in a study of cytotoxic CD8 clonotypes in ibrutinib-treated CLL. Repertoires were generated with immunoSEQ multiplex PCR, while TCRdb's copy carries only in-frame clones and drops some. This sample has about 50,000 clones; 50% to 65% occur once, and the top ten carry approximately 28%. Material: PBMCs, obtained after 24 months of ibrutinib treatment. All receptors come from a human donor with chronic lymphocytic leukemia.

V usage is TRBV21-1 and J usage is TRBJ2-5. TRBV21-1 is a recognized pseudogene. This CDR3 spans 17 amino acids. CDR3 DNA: TGTGCCAGCAGCCGTTCGTCGAGGCGACGGGCACAAGAGACCCAGTACTTC. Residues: CASSRSSRRRAQETQYF.

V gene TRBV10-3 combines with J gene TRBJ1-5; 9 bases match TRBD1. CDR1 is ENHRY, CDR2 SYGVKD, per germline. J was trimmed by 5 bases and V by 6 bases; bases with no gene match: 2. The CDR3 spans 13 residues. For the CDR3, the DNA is TGTGCCATCAGCCGGGACAGGGATCAGCCCCAGCATTTT. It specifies CAISRDRDQPQHF.

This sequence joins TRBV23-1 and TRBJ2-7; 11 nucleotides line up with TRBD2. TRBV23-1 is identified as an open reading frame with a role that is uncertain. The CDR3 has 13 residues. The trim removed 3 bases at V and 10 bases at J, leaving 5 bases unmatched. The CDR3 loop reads CASSQSLAGGQYF. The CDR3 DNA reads TGCGCCAGCAGTCAGTCCCTAGCGGGGGGCCAGTACTTC.

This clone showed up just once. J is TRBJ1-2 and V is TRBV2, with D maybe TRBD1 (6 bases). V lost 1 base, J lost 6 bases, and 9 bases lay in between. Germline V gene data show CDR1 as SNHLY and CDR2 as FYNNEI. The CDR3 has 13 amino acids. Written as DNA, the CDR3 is TGTGCCAGCAGTGAAGGGAGGGGGGATGGCTACACCTTC. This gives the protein CASSEGRGDGYTF.

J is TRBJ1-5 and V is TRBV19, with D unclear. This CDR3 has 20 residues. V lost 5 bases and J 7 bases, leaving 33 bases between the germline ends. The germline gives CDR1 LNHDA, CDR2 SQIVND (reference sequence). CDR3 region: CASSPGLGGRAGGLRQPQHF. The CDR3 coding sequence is TGTGCCAGTAGTCCTGGTCTGGGCGGGCGGGCAGGTGGGTTGCGGCAGCCCCAGCATTTT.

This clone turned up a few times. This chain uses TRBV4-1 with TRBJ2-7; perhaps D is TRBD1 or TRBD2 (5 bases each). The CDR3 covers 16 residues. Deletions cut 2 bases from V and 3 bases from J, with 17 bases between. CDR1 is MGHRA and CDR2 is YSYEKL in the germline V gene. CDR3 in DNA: TGCGCCAGCAGCCAATTAAACCAGGGACCAAACTACGAGCAGTACTTC. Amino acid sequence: CASSQLNQGPNYEQYF.

This CDR3 reads CASSEVAGNYGYTF. The CDR3 DNA reads as TGTGCCAGCAGTGAAGTCGCAGGGAACTATGGCTACACCTTC. This chain connects TRBV2 to TRBJ1-2, with D possibly TRBD1 on 5 matching bases. Deletions cut 1 base from V and 2 bases from J, with 8 bases between. The CDR3 contains 14 residues. Germline V gene sequence: CDR1 SNHLY, CDR2 FYNNEI.

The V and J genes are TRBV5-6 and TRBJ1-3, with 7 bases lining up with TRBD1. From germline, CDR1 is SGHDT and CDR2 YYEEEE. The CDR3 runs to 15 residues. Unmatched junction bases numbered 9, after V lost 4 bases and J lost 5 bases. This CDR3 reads CASSPTGTARNTIYF. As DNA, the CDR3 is TGTGCCAGCAGCCCAACCGGGACAGCCAGAAACACCATATATTTT.

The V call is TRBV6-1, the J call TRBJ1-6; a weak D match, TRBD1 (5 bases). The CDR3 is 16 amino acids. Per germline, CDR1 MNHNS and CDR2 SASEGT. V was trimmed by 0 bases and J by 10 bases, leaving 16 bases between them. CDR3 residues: CASSEAQRGRGSPLHF. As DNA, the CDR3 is TGTGCCAGCAGTGAAGCGCAGAGGGGCCGTGGATCACCCCTCCACTTT.

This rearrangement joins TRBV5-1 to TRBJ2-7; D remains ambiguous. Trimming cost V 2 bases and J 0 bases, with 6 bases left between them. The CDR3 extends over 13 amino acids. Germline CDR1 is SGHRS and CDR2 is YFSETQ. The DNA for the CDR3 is TGCGCCAGCAGCTTCACAGCCTCCTACGAGCAGTACTTC. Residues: CASSFTASYEQYF.

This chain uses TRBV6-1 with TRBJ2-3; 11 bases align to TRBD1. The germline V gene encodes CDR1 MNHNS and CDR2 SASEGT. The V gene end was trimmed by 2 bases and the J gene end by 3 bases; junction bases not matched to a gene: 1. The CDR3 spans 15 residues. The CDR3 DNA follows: TGTGCCAGCAGTGAAAGGGACAGGGGGACAGATACGCAGTATTTT. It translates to CASSERDRGTDTQYF.

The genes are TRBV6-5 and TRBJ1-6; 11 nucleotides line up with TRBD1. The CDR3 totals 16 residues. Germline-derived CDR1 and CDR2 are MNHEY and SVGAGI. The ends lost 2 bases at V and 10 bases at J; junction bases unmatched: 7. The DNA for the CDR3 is TGTGCCAGCAGTTACCGAGGGACAGGGGGTGAGTCACCCCTCCACTTT. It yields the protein CASSYRGTGGESPLHF.

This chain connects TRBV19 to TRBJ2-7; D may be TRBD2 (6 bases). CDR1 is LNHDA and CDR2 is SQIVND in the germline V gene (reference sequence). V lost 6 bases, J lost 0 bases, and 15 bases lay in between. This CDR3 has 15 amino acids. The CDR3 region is CASSGGPIYSYEQYF. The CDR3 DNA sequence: TGTGCCAGTAGCGGGGGTCCCATTTACTCCTACGAGCAGTACTTC.

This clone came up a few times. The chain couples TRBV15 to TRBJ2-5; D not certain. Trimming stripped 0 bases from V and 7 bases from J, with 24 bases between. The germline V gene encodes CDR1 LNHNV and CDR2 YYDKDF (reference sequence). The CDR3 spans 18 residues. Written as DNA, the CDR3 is TGTGCCACCAGCAGAGATCCCCCCAATCCCATGAGCGTAGGGACCCAGTACTTC. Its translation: CATSRDPPNPMSVGTQYF. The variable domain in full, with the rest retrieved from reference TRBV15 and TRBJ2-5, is DAMVIQNPRYQVTQFGKPVTLSCSQTLNHNVMYWYQQKSSQAPKLLFHYYDKDFNNEADTPDNFQSRRPNTSFCFLDIRSPGLGDTAMYLCATSRDPPNPMSVGTQYFGPGTRLLVL.

CDR3 in DNA: TGTGCCAGCAGCTTGGGAACGGGACTAACTAGCACAGATACGCAGTATTTT. Amino acid sequence: CASSLGTGLTSTDTQYF. This rearrangement joins TRBV5-4 to TRBJ2-3, with 7 nucleotides matching TRBD2. Germline V gene lookup returns CDR1 SGHNT and CDR2 YYREEE (reference sequence). The CDR3 is 17 amino acids. Trimming removed 0 bases from V and 0 bases from J; junction bases left unmatched: 7. Full variable domain (outside the CDR3, taken from reference TRBV5-4 and TRBJ2-3): ETGVTQSPTHLIKTRGQQVTLRCSSQSGHNTVSWYQQALGQGPQFIFQYYREEENGRGNFPPRFSGLQFPNYSSELNVNALELDDSALYLCASSLGTGLTSTDTQYFGPGTRLTVL.

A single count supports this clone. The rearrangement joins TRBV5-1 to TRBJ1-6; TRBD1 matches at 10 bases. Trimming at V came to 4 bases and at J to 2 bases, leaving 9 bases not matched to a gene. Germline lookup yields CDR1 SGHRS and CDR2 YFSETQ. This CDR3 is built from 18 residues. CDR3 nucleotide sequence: TGCGCCAGCAGCGGAGGACAGGGGGACTTGGCCTATAATTCACCCCTCCACTTT. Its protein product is CASSGGQGDLAYNSPLHF.

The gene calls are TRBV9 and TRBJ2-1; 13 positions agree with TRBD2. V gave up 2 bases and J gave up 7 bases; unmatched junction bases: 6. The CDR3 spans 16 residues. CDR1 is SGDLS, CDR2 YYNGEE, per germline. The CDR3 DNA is TGTGCCAGCAGCGTCGACAGGACTAGCGGGGGTAATGAGCAGTTCTTC. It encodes CASSVDRTSGGNEQFF.

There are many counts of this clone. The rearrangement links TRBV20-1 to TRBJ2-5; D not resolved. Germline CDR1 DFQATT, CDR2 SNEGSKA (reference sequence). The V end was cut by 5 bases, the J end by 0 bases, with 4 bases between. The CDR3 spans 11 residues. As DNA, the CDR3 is TGCAGTGCTTGGGACCAAGAGACCCAGTACTTC. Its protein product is CSAWDQETQYF.

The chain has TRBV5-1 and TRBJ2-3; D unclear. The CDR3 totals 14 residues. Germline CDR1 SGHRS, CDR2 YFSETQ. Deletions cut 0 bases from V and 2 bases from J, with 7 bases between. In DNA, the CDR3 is TGCGCCAGCAGCTTGGGTAGTCCCACAGATACGCAGTATTTT. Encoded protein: CASSLGSPTDTQYF.

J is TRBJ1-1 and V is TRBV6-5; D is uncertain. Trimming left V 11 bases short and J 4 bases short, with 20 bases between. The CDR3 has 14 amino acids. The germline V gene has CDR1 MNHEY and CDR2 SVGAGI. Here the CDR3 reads CAGTPGRLSTEAFF. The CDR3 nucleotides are TGTGCCGGCACCCCTGGGAGACTGAGCACTGAAGCTTTCTTT.